This T cell receptor (beta chain) was profiled in a study of early T cells in non-severe SARS-CoV-2 infection. Across the study: Sequenced material consisted of bulk RNA (from unsorted whole blood), and chains were unpaired.

Attachment of unique molecular identifiers was made to individual cDNA molecules. TCRdb passed the 5' RACE reads through MiXCR, listing each CDR3 protein once. This table has about 25,000 distinct CDR3 sequences, 5.5% appearing once. With respect to this clonotype: No antigen is known for it.

The CDR3 runs 16 residues. Germline CDR1 is LGHDT and CDR2 is YNNKEL (reference sequence). Trimming took off 4 bases at V and 2 bases at J, with 17 bases between the two ends. Findings of the study overall: Matching against VDJdb likely underestimated virus-specific expansions, favoring anti-spike CD8.

The receptor's source is an adult who was a healthcare worker with PCR-confirmed SARS-CoV-2 infection or an uninfected control (not recorded which). Sequencing was carried out using whole blood. This chain joins TRBV3-1 and TRBJ2-5; D may be TRBD1 (7 bases). Here the CDR3 DNA reads TGTGCCAGCAGCCTAAAGGCGACAGGGAGGCAAGAGACCCAGTACTTC. Protein product: CASSLKATGRQETQYF.